This T cell receptor (beta chain) is from a study of identifying expanded T cells in peripheral blood. V was clipped by 1 base and J by 0 bases; unmatched bases: 9. Germline V gene lookup returns CDR1 MGHRA and CDR2 YSYEKL. CDR3 length: 18 amino acids. Profiling relied on immunoSEQ multiplex PCR, and the TCRdb table lists in-frame clones only, not all of them. Counted here are about 130,000 clones, roughly 90% occurring once; the ten biggest clones make up 7% to 10%. This receptor was obtained from a person aged 18 to 69 in good health. Specimen: blood. V is TRBV4-1 and J is TRBJ1-5; 7 bases map to TRBD1. The DNA for the CDR3 is TGCGCCAGCAGCCAAGGTACAGGGGCGTCATATAGCAATCAGCCCCAGCATTTT. Encoded protein: CASSQGTGASYSNQPQHF.